This T cell receptor beta chain comes out of a study of OX40 agonist ivuxolimab in advanced cancers. Context from the whole study: Ivuxolimab was a fully human IgG2 agonistic monoclonal antibody targeting the costimulatory receptor OX40 (CD134). Intravenous ivuxolimab was administered to patients every 2 weeks at six dose levels: 0.01, 0.1, 0.3, 1.5, 3 and 10 mg/kg. Of the approximately 50 dose-escalation patients, hepatocellular carcinoma was present in around 20, melanoma in around 15, renal cell carcinoma in 9 and head and neck cancer in 9. A male proportion of around 81% and a mean age of approximately 58 years, ranging from 23 to 79, were recorded for the dose-escalation cohort. Prior anti-PD-1, anti-PD-L1 or anti-CTLA-4 therapy was permitted, and approximately 40% of dose-escalation patients had received checkpoint inhibitors. Partial responses occurred in three dose-escalation patients, of whom one had hepatocellular carcinoma and two had cutaneous melanoma. Peripheral TCRbeta sequencing was intended to test whether TCR sequence diversity was altered and clonal T-cell expansion was caused by ivuxolimab. The paper describes the monotherapy dose-escalation part (N ≈ 52 patients) of the phase I trial of ivuxolimab.

Findings and caveats that apply to the study as a whole: At doses of 0.1 to 3.0 mg/kg, clonal expansion of both CD4+ and CD8+ T cells in blood was seen between baseline and week 6. On average, CD8+ T cells showed more expanded clones than CD4+ T cells after ivuxolimab. In the 0.1-3.0 mg/kg groups, partial responders were among the patients with the lowest normalized peripheral clonal expansion, particularly in CD8+ T cells. The antigen specificity of the peripheral T cells that underwent clonal expansion was not determined. Low levels of normalized T-cell clonal expansion were also seen in some nonresponding patients.

The trial excluded patients who had a history of autoimmune disease or were on systemic immunosuppression. In every dose cohort, peripheral blood was drawn for TCR sequencing at baseline, cycle 4 day 1, and cycle 7 day 1. Samples came from an open-label, multicenter, first-in-human phase I dose-escalation trial of ivuxolimab. Adults with locally advanced or metastatic melanoma, renal cell, hepatocellular, or head and neck squamous cell carcinoma were enrolled in the trial. Before TCR sequencing, CD4+ T cells and CD8+ T cells were sorted from peripheral blood as separate populations. Concerning this clone: Its target antigen remains unknown. Base qualities are not recorded, but no much larger clone differs from it by a single base.

The germline V gene provides CDR1 SGHTA and CDR2 FQGNSA. The CDR3 starts with the cysteine, ends with the phenylalanine, and has 15 residues. Just CDR3 DNA is preserved here, 45 bases in frame from base 1. V is reduced by 1 base and J by 2 bases, leaving a spacing of 12 bases between them. Genomic DNA was extracted from sorted cells for sequencing of the TCRbeta CDR3 region. TCRbeta CDR3 regions were sequenced using the immunoSEQ Assay. TCRdb re-hosts the immuneACCESS table, in-frame sequences only. Its copies lack some clones; in the studies checked, an unresolved V gene accounts for under half of them, and the cause for the rest is not known. This sample is represented by tens of thousands of clones; more than 75% of them were singletons. Clones ranked in the top ten supply less than 6% of the sample.

Sequences were derived from CD4+ or CD8+ T cells sorted from blood, sampled in a trial of the OX40 agonist ivuxolimab. The sequence joins TRBV7-2 to TRBJ2-7; TRBD1 is a weak D gene call, 6 bases matching. The clonotype was recovered from an adult with an advanced solid tumor such as melanoma, head and neck, liver or kidney cancer. The nucleotide sequence is given as TGTGCCAGCAGCTTAGTATCAGGGGAGACCTACGAGCAGTACTTC. Its coded protein is CASSLVSGETYEQYF.